Below are 25 T cell receptor beta chains sequenced from a single sample in a study of shared clonotypes between healthy human individuals. Profiled with immunoSEQ multiplex PCR; TCRdb holds only in-frame clones, not every one. The sample shows fewer than 600,000 clones, roughly three quarters of them seen only once. The material sequenced was PBMCs. These receptors were obtained from a woman in her forties in good health. Some clones in this sample may be carry-over from other donors' samples.

CDR3 loop: CASSMRGRGGNQPQHF. As DNA, the CDR3 is TGTGCCAGTAGTATGAGGGGAAGGGGGGGCAATCAGCCCCAGCATTTT. This chain uses TRBV19 with TRBJ1-5; perhaps TRBD1 as D (6 bases). The V and J ends lost 3 bases and 2 bases respectively, with 14 bases between them. The CDR3 sequence is 16 residues long. Germline V gene sequence: CDR1 LNHDA, CDR2 SQIVND (reference sequence). The full variable domain, with the rest looked up from reference TRBV19 and TRBJ1-5, is DGGITQSPKYLFRKEGQNVTLSCEQNLNHDAMYWYRQDPGQGLRLIYYSQIVNDFQKGDIAEGYSVSREKKESFPLTVTSAQKNPTAFYLCASSMRGRGGNQPQHFGDGTRLSIL.

This chain joins TRBV30 and TRBJ2-5; tentative D call: TRBD2 (5 bases). The DNA end lines up better with TRBJ2-7; the J call may be wrong. The CDR3 has 12 residues. Germline V CDR1 and CDR2: GTSNPN, SVGIG (reference sequence). The CDR3 sequence: CAWSPTGYEQYF. The CDR3 DNA reads as TGTGCCTGGAGTCCTACGGGGTACGAGCAGTACTTC.

This rearrangement joins TRBV2 to TRBJ2-1, with unresolved D. Germline loops: CDR1 SNHLY, CDR2 FYNNEI. This CDR3 has 11 amino acids. V dropped 4 bases and J dropped 9 bases, with 7 bases sitting between them. The DNA of the CDR3 is TGTGCCAGCAGTGTCTTTGGTGAGCAGTTCTTC. Translation: CASSVFGEQFF.

This clone was observed a single time. The chain uses TRBV18 and TRBJ1-1, with 9 bases matching TRBD1. CDR3 length equals 14 residues. V shed 5 bases, J shed 1 base, and the junction held 2 bases outside the gene matches. CDR1 KGHSH and CDR2 LQKENI come from the germline V gene. CDR3 coding DNA: TGTGCCAGCTCAAGGGACAGGGCGAACACTGAAGCTTTCTTT. Amino acid sequence: CASSRDRANTEAFF.

This clone was detected only once. The gene calls are TRBV5-1 and TRBJ2-1; no clear D. The germline V and J ends were trimmed by 0 bases and 0 bases, with 10 bases remaining between them. This CDR3 region has 16 residues. CDR1 and CDR2 from the germline V gene are SGHRS and YFSETQ. This CDR3 is CASSLVSTSSYNEQFF. CDR3 coding DNA: TGCGCCAGCAGCTTGGTTAGCACCAGCTCCTACAATGAGCAGTTCTTC.

This chain joins TRBV5-4 and TRBJ2-3; D gene unclear. CDR1 and CDR2 from the germline V gene are SGHNT and YYREEE (reference sequence). Trimming pared 2 bases from V and 0 bases from J, leaving 10 bases between. The CDR3 is made up of 15 amino acids. CDR3 protein: CASSFQLSSTDTQYF. The CDR3 DNA sequence: TGTGCCAGCAGCTTCCAACTTAGCAGCACAGATACGCAGTATTTT.

This clone was observed a few times. V is TRBV18 and J is TRBJ2-5, with 12 bases aligning to TRBD2. With 1 base clipped from V and 4 bases from J, the junction kept 1 base outside the gene matches. From germline, CDR1 is KGHSH and CDR2 LQKENI. The CDR3 contains 15 residues. Written as DNA, the CDR3 is TGTGCCAGCTCACCACTACTAGCGGGAGGAGAGACCCAGTACTTC. Residues: CASSPLLAGGETQYF.

This rearrangement joins TRBV5-1 to TRBJ2-3; 7 bases agree with TRBD2. CDR1 is SGHRS and CDR2 is YFSETQ in the germline V gene. V dropped 2 bases and J dropped 0; count of bases not matched to a gene: 12. This CDR3 comprises 18 residues. In DNA, the CDR3 is TGCGCCAGCAGCTTCCCCCCGGGAGGAACCCGAAGCACAGATACGCAGTATTTT. Translation gives CASSFPPGGTRSTDTQYF.

V gene TRBV7-9 combines with J gene TRBJ2-1, with TRBD2 matching 11 bases. With 5 bases clipped from V and 15 bases from J, the junction kept 12 bases outside the gene matches. Germline CDR1 is SEHNR and CDR2 is FQNEAQ (reference sequence). This CDR3 spans 14 amino acids. DNA for the CDR3: TGTGCCAGCAGCCCCACCATAGCGGGAGGGCCCCCGTTCTTC. As protein: CASSPTIAGGPPFF.

Ten or more counts support this clone. This chain connects TRBV18 to TRBJ2-7; D ambiguous. From germline, CDR1 is KGHSH and CDR2 LQKENI. The CDR3 totals 14 residues. V dropped 1 base and J dropped 5 bases, with 12 bases sitting between them. DNA of the CDR3: TGTGCCAGCTCACCACTTGGTTCTTCCCACGAGCAGTACTTC. Protein sequence: CASSPLGSSHEQYF.

This clone was seen only a few times. This chain links TRBV28 with TRBJ1-5; D unresolved. CDR3 length equals 15 residues. Germline assignment: CDR1 MDHEN and CDR2 SYDVKM. Trimming took 3 bases from V and 5 from J, leaving 14 bases between them. The CDR3 DNA is TGTGCCAGCAGTTTCTACCGTGGACGTGATCAGCCCCAGCATTTT. It codes for CASSFYRGRDQPQHF.

The CDR3 region is CASSEVIGTDGYTF. The DNA for the CDR3 is TGTGCCAGCAGTGAGGTGATTGGGACAGATGGCTACACCTTC. The V gene is TRBV6-1, the J gene TRBJ1-2; 7 bases match TRBD1. CDR1 is MNHNS, CDR2 SASEGT, per germline. The CDR3 consists of 14 residues. V lost 3 bases to trimming and J lost 6 bases; unmatched junction nucleotides: 7.

V and J are TRBV5-1 and TRBJ2-5; D unclear. Germline lookup yields CDR1 SGHRS and CDR2 YFSETQ. There are 13 residues in the CDR3. V lost 4 bases, J lost 0 bases, and 7 bases lay in between. CDR3 loop: CASSPRHQETQYF. CDR3 sequence (DNA): TGCGCCAGCAGCCCGAGGCACCAAGAGACCCAGTACTTC.

The rearrangement joins TRBV30 to TRBJ2-3; D is perhaps TRBD2 (6 bases). V was shortened by 4 bases and J by 3 bases, with 8 bases between the two germline ends. Germline CDR1 is GTSNPN and CDR2 is SVGIG (reference sequence). The CDR3 has 12 amino acids. The CDR3 nucleotides are TGTGCCTGGAACGGGGGTACAGATACGCAGTATTTT. Translation gives CAWNGGTDTQYF. The full variable domain, its missing parts supplied by reference TRBV30 and TRBJ2-3, is SQTIHQWPATLVQPVGSPLSLECTVEGTSNPNLYWYRQAAGRGLQLLFYSVGIGQISSEVPQNLSASRPQDRQFILSSKKLLLSDSGFYLCAWNGGTDTQYFGPGTRLTVL.

CDR3 region: CASSIGGTVLGEQYF. DNA of the CDR3: TGTGCCAGTAGTATAGGAGGTACGGTGTTGGGGGAGCAGTACTTC. V gene TRBV19 combines with J gene TRBJ2-7; no clear D gene. Germline V gene sequence: CDR1 LNHDA, CDR2 SQIVND (reference sequence). CDR3 length equals 15 residues. V was pared by 1 base and J by 7 bases, with 17 bases between. Based on the CDR3 plus reference TRBV19 and TRBJ2-7, the full variable domain is DGGITQSPKYLFRKEGQNVTLSCEQNLNHDAMYWYRQDPGQGLRLIYYSQIVNDFQKGDIAEGYSVSREKKESFPLTVTSAQKNPTAFYLCASSIGGTVLGEQYFGPGTRLTVT.

The V and J genes are TRBV11-2 and TRBJ2-7, with a weak D call TRBD1 (6 bases). Deletions cut 1 base from V and 3 bases from J, with 13 bases between. Germline CDR1 reads SGHAT; CDR2 reads FQNNGV. The CDR3 extends over 15 amino acids. CDR3 protein: CASSLALGQVYEQYF. CDR3 coding DNA: TGTGCCAGCAGCTTAGCCCTGGGACAAGTCTACGAGCAGTACTTC.

The genes are TRBV2 and TRBJ2-7; 7 bases match TRBD1. The CDR3 sequence is 13 residues long. The germline CDR1 and CDR2 sequences are SNHLY and FYNNEI. DNA of the CDR3: TGTGCGTCCAAATGGGGACAGAACTACGAGCAGTACTTC. Translating gives CASKWGQNYEQYF.

The V gene is TRBV5-1, the J gene TRBJ2-6; a possible D gene is TRBD1 (6 bases). The germline V gene encodes CDR1 SGHRS and CDR2 YFSETQ. V was pared by 5 bases and J by 4 bases, with 25 bases between. The CDR3 contains 19 residues. CDR3 in amino acids: CASRGQPNHIGNGANVLTF. CDR3 coding DNA: TGCGCCAGCAGGGGACAACCCAACCACATAGGAAACGGGGCCAACGTCCTGACTTTC. Full variable domain (remainder filled in from reference TRBV5-1 and TRBJ2-6): KAGVTQTPRYLIKTRGQQVTLSCSPISGHRSVSWYQQTPGQGLQFLFEYFSETQRNKGNFPGRFSGRQFSNSRSEMNVSTLELGDSALYLCASRGQPNHIGNGANVLTFGAGSRLTVL.

About this clone: This likely came from a read error, as a far larger clone is one base away. This sequence joins TRBV2 and TRBJ2-7; 9 bases match TRBD1. The CDR3 totals 13 residues. Germline loops: CDR1 SNHLY, CDR2 FYNNEI. The CDR3 loop is CASRGTGQYDQYF. In DNA, the CDR3 is TGTGCCAGCAGGGGGACAGGGCAATACGATCAGTACTTC.

The chain uses TRBV28 and TRBJ1-2, with 10 bases identical to TRBD1. The CDR3 is 19 amino acids. CDR1 is MDHEN, CDR2 SYDVKM, per germline. With 2 bases clipped from V and 6 bases from J, the junction kept 18 bases outside the gene matches. CDR3 nucleotides: TGTGCCAGCAGTTTACGCCTACTAGGACAGGGGGAGACTTCGGATGGCTACACCTTC. It codes for CASSLRLLGQGETSDGYTF.

The sample holds a few counts of this clone. The chain has TRBV4-2 and TRBJ2-1; a possible D gene is TRBD2 (6 bases). This CDR3 is 15 amino acids long. Per the germline V gene, CDR1 is LGHNA and CDR2 is YNFKEQ. V shed 4 bases and J shed 7 bases, with 17 bases lying between them. CDR3 nucleotide sequence: TGTGCCAGCAGCCGAGACGGGTCGGGAGTTAATGAGCAGTTCTTC. Its protein is CASSRDGSGVNEQFF.

V and J are TRBV7-8 and TRBJ1-1, with no clear D. Germline V gene data show CDR1 as SGHVS and CDR2 as FQNEAQ. Trimming left V 5 bases short and J 1 base short, with 11 bases between. This CDR3 has 14 amino acids. CDR3 sequence reads: CASSETRGNTEAFF. The CDR3, as DNA: TGTGCCAGCAGCGAAACCCGGGGGAACACTGAAGCTTTCTTT.

V gene TRBV6-1 combines with J gene TRBJ1-1; the match to TRBD1 covers 8 bases. Germline values: CDR1 MNHNS, CDR2 SASEGT. Losses at the gene ends were 2 bases for V and 4 bases for J; bases not matched to a gene: 9. This CDR3 comprises 16 residues. CDR3 coding DNA: TGTGCCAGCAGTGAATCGGTTGGGACAGGTAGCACTGAAGCTTTCTTT. It translates to CASSESVGTGSTEAFF.

This clone was counted ten times or more. The chain has TRBV9 and TRBJ1-6; 8 positions match TRBD1. The CDR3 has 16 amino acids. V shed 0 bases and J 6 bases; nucleotides not matched to a gene: 5. Germline V gives CDR1 SGDLS, CDR2 YYNGEE. CDR3 protein: CASSVGAGGLNSPLHF. DNA for the CDR3: TGTGCCAGCAGCGTAGGGGCAGGGGGCCTTAATTCACCCCTCCACTTT. The variable domain in full, completed from reference TRBV9 and TRBJ1-6, reads DSGVTQTPKHLITATGQRVTLRCSPRSGDLSVYWYQQSLDQGLQFLIQYYNGEERAKGNILERFSAQQFPDLHSELNLSSLELGDSALYFCASSVGAGGLNSPLHFGNGTRLTVT.

This clone was picked up many times. Within the sample, other DNA sequences also encode this same CDR3. The V gene is TRBV5-5, the J gene TRBJ1-4; D gene uncertain. Germline V gene data show CDR1 as SGHKS and CDR2 as YYEKEE (reference sequence). This CDR3 has 14 amino acids. Trimming took off 1 base at V and 8 bases at J, with 12 bases between the two ends. DNA of the CDR3: TGTGCCAGCAGCTTGTTCCCTGAGAGAGAAAAACTGTTTTTT. It encodes CASSLFPEREKLFF.